These T cell receptor beta chains were read from a single sample in a study of T cell responses to AZD1222 COVID-19 vaccine. Sequenced by immunoSEQ multiplex PCR; TCRdb stores in-frame clones only, minus some. The table records about 100,000 clones, approximately 88% of them present only once. The sequencing here drew on peripheral blood, taken on day 0 of AZD1222 vaccination. These receptors originate from an adult in good health. Both conserved end residues are trimmed from each CDR3.

V gene: TRBV6-2/TRBV6-3; J gene: TRBJ1-5; CDR3 protein: ASSPPGQANNQPQH
V gene: TRBV7-3; J gene: TRBJ2-1; CDR3 protein: ASSPTRTGEQF
V gene: TRBV4-2; J gene: TRBJ2-3; CDR3 protein: ASSAALGGGSTDTQY
V gene: TRBV2; J gene: TRBJ1-2; CDR3 protein: ASSERTGLGNYGYT
V gene: TRBV5-4; J gene: TRBJ1-2; CDR3 protein: ASRTDRGWHGYT
V gene: TRBV4-2; J gene: TRBJ2-1; CDR3 protein: ASSQDTGGPSNEQF
V gene: TRBV4-1; J gene: TRBJ1-1; CDR3 protein: AELGDRVSEAF
V gene: TRBV28; J gene: TRBJ2-7; CDR3 protein: ASSGLTWEQY
V gene: TRBV24-1; J gene: TRBJ2-3; CDR3 protein: ATSAGARVTQY
V gene: TRBV30; J gene: TRBJ1-1; CDR3 protein: AWILNTEAF
V gene: TRBV19; J gene: TRBJ1-5; CDR3 protein: ASSSNRASGNQPQH
V gene: TRBV9; J gene: TRBJ2-5; CDR3 protein: ASSVGGTAGWETQY
V gene: TRBV7-8; J gene: TRBJ2-1; CDR3 protein: ASSLDSGRALTTFHEQF
V gene: TRBV3-1/TRBV3-2; J gene: TRBJ1-3; CDR3 protein: ASSQVPGQGGNTIY
V gene: TRBV18; J gene: TRBJ1-1; CDR3 protein: ASSPGMGPEVGTEAF
V gene: TRBV6-5; J gene: TRBJ1-2; CDR3 protein: ASSYSNHGYT
V gene: TRBV28; J gene: TRBJ2-6; CDR3 protein: ASNGGLSGANVLT
V gene: TRBV19; J gene: TRBJ1-4; CDR3 protein: ASSKRQGDEKLF
V gene: TRBV18; J gene: TRBJ1-4; CDR3 protein: ASSPPSRRAEKLF
V gene: TRBV2; J gene: TRBJ1-2; CDR3 protein: ASSEDGDYGYT
V gene: TRBV2; J gene: TRBJ2-2; CDR3 protein: ASNVDAGAGELF
V gene: TRBV25-1; J gene: TRBJ1-6; CDR3 protein: ASSEQGVPNSPLH